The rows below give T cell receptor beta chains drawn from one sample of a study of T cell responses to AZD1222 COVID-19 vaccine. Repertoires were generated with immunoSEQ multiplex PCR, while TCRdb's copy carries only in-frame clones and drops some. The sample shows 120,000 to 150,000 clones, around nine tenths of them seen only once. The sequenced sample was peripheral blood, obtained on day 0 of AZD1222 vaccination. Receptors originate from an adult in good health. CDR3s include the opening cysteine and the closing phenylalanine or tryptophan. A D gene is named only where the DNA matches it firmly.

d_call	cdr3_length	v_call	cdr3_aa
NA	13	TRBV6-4	CASSRENTGELFF
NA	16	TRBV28	CASRRDLVRSGNTIYF
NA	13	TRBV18	CASSRDSNEKLFF
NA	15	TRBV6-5	CASGAGLTPNSPLHF
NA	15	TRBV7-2	CASSAPGANYNEQFF
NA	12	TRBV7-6	CASSLGPDTQYF
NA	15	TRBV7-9	CASSSPSGVTYGYTF
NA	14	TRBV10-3	CAISSSDSYNEQFF
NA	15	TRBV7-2	CASSSTFLRRNEQFF
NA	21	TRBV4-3	CASSQDPPKPSGFSWGTEAFF
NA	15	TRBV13	CASSFNTDSGNTIYF
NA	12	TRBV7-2	CASSLAQETQYF
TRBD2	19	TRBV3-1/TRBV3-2	CASSQVRRLADSGANVLTF
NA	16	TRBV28	CASRIGISDSGNTIYF
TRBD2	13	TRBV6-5	CASQLAGSETQYF
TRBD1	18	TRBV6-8	CASTKTGDRGKENTEAFF
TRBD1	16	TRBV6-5	CASSYSTTGRNSPLHF
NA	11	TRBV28	CASSFDQPQHF
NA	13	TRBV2	CASSWTLGETQYF
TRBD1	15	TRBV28	CASLRRGRWIYGYTF
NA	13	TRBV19	CASSIGGHRELFF
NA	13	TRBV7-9	CASSPRDEETQYF
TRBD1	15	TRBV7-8	CASSGNRGRGETQYF
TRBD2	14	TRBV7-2	CASSQIAGNYEQYF
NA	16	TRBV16	CASSAGRRKSPDTQYF
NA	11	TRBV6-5	CASSPYTEAFF
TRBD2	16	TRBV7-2	CASSLGGTSGNYEQFF
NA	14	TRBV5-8	CASSFGKGGNEQFF
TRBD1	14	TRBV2	CASSFRQGEGEQYF